The source of this TCR beta chain is a study of shared clonotypes between healthy human individuals. Trimming removed 6 bases at V and 5 bases at J, with 22 bases between. The CDR3 runs to 16 residues. Germline CDR1 is SNHLY and CDR2 is FYNNEI. Sequencing was performed with immunoSEQ multiplex PCR; in TCRdb, only in-frame clones are kept and a portion is missing. The repertoire has about 2.5 million clones, about nine tenths of them found once; the top ten carry approximately 0.4%. The sequence derives from a man between 18 and 29 years old in good health. Some clones in this sample may be carry-over from other donors' samples. V and J are TRBV2 and TRBJ1-2, with D tentatively TRBD1 (5 bases). The sequenced sample was naive CD4+ T cells from PBMCs. Subset noted: CD45RA+ positively selected. The CDR3, as DNA: TGTGCCAGCAGGCCGACGCTACGGACGGACACGTATGGCTACACCTTC. It translates to CASRPTLRTDTYGYTF. Filled out from reference TRBV2 and TRBJ1-2, the complete variable domain reads EPEVTQTPSHQVTQMGQEVILRCVPISNHLYFYWYRQILGQKVEFLVSFYNNEISEKSEIFDDQFSVERPDGSNFTLKIRSTKLEDSAMYFCASRPTLRTDTYGYTFGSGTRLTVV.